This TCR beta chain was sequenced during a study of human T cells and chemical hapten exposure. The length of the CDR3 is 12 residues. The germline gives CDR1 MNHEY, CDR2 SMNVEV (reference sequence). The V gene lost 5 bases and the J gene lost 8 bases, with 9 bases spanning the gap. The authors' total RNA extraction used unfractionated whole blood. Regarding this clonotype: What it binds is unknown.

Study-wide findings and caveats: Sensitizing to DPC left TCRs with a frequency above 1 in 1000 unaltered.

As processed by the authors: Samples held a median of 95,638 TCRs, range 23,224–690,600. TCRdb processed the 5' RACE reads anew with MiXCR; each CDR3 protein has one entry. These V and J calls are TCRdb output, not the study's own analysis. The sample includes under 100,000 distinct CDR3 sequences, 15% of them seen just once. The chain combines TRBV27 with TRBJ2-2, with D uncertain. This receptor was identified in a female donor in good health. The CDR3 nucleotides read TGTGCCAGCAGTCTCGTCCAGGGGGAGCTGTTTTTT. This codes for CASSLVQGELFF.